Reported below is one T cell receptor beta chain. What it recognizes is unknown. The data originate from a study of T cell repertoires in ileal Crohn's disease. Study as a whole: The M6 sample came from neoterminal ileum during colonoscopy after surgery.

Time point reported: neoterminal ileum biopsy at postoperative endoscopy, about 6 months after surgery. Study outcomes and limitations: The median delay to postoperative endoscopy was 6 to 7 months. All patients with clonality above 26.8% had endoscopic recurrence.

Per sample, approximately 540 nanograms of biopsy DNA were TCRB immunosequenced. TCRdb's copy holds only in-frame clones and misses some; the assay was immunoSEQ multiplex PCR. The table records around 15,000 clones, roughly 79% of them present only once. The specimen sequenced was ileal tissue. This TCR was sampled from an adult with Crohn's disease.

The CDR3 sequence is CASSFHGRGNQPQHF. The CDR3 nucleotides read TGTGCCAGCAGCTTCCATGGTCGTGGCAATCAGCCCCAGCATTTT. The chain links TRBV5-6 to TRBJ1-5; D remains ambiguous. Germline V gene data show CDR1 as SGHDT and CDR2 as YYEEEE. The CDR3 is 15 residues long. V lost 2 bases, J lost 2 bases, and 11 bases lay in between.